This T cell receptor (beta chain) originates from a study of cytomegalovirus exposure and HLA in healthy donors (dated by TCRdb to about 2017). As for the study more broadly: According to a later analysis, one platform produced both the 120 validation repertoires and the 550 to 800 repertoires of the first cohort. The study aimed to test whether cataloging public T cell receptors could reveal signatures of past pathogen exposure. A separate validation cohort of 100 to 150 different subjects was used in addition to the roughly 670-subject first cohort. To predict cytomegalovirus infection status, the study combined high-throughput TCR immunosequencing, statistical association of individual TCRs with disease status, and machine learning. Broader findings and caveats from the paper: A later analysis lacked HLA typing for the validation cohort, so it scored co-occurrence in that cohort across all 110 or so repertoires. According to the authors, the approach could potentially be generalized to other disease states and immunological phenotypes. In vitro tests confirmed that a few of the cytomegalovirus-associated TCR beta chains recognize cytomegalovirus antigens. Subsequent analysis determined that TCRs grouped into clusters in the first cohort also showed a tendency toward co-occurrence across the roughly 110 validation repertoires, and about 93% of cluster scores exceeded 0. Most TCR sequences were observed very rarely across donors, whereas some public TCRs were present in many individuals. The study gave a list of 150 to 200 TCR beta chains associated with cytomegalovirus. Cytomegalovirus status was reported to be diagnosed by the classifier with high specificity and sensitivity in both the original and validation cohorts.

About this clone: It lacks a known antigen. Base qualities are not at hand, and no much larger clone is one base apart.

The germline V gene yields SGDLS for CDR1 and YYNGEE for CDR2. Clipping removes 4 bases from V and 3 bases from J, with 4 as the unmatched junction base count. The CDR3 sequence holds 14 residues, the cysteine and phenylalanine included. The kept DNA is CDR3 alone, 42 bases in frame from the first base. The library was prepared using the immunoSEQ multiplex PCR assay. Per the original workflow: A statistical classification framework was built to diagnose cytomegalovirus status from the catalog of TCR beta chain sequences. The immuneACCESS repertoire file appears here via TCRdb, limited to in-frame rearrangements. These files lack a portion of the clones; in checked studies, under half of the deficit traces to unresolved V genes, and the cause of the others is not known. V and J calls and clone size are those listed in that table; D and trimming were worked out from the DNA. The sample table holds some 170,000 clones, of which around four fifths were seen once. Approximately 2.4% of the sample rests with the top ten.

The donors belonged to the validation cohort of approximately 130 subjects, which was separate from the approximately 700-subject first cohort. Sequencing input: PBMCs. This receptor was taken from a man between 25 and 39 years old in good health and CMV-seropositive. The rearrangement joined TRBV9 to TRBJ1-5; a stretch of 7 junction bases matches TRBD1. CDR3 protein: CASSLGTVNQPQHF. Here is the DNA: TGTGCCAGCAGCCTGGGGACAGTCAATCAGCCCCAGCATTTT.